Listed here are 28 T cell receptor beta chains from one sample, sequenced in a study of shared clonotypes between healthy human individuals. Only in-frame clones appear in the TCRdb table, and some are missing; sequencing was by immunoSEQ multiplex PCR. The sample lists 1,400,000 or so clones, 98% to 99% occurring once. Sequencing was done on a sample of naive CD4+ T cells sorted from blood. Subset noted: CD45RA+ positively selected. All receptors derive from a man younger than 45 in good health.

The chain employs TRBV12-5 and TRBJ2-5, with D perhaps matching TRBD2 (7 bases). Germline-derived CDR1 and CDR2 are LGHNT and FRNRAP. The CDR3 covers 13 residues. V lost 2 bases and J lost 7, with 11 bases in between. For the CDR3, the DNA is TGTGCTAGTGGTTTGAAAGGGGGGGCGACCCAGTACTTC. Its translation: CASGLKGGATQYF. Looking up the rest from reference TRBV12-5 and TRBJ2-5 gives the full variable domain: DARVTQTPRHKVTEMGQEVTMRCQPILGHNTVFWYRQTMMQGLELLAYFRNRAPLDDSGMPKDRFSAEMPDATLATLKIQPSEPRDSAVYFCASGLKGGATQYFGPGTRLLVL.

The chain has TRBV5-6 and TRBJ2-2, with 8 positions matching TRBD1. V lost 5 bases and J lost 0; bases outside the gene matches: 3. This CDR3 is built from 15 residues. The germline CDR1 and CDR2 sequences are SGHDT and YYEEEE. The CDR3 here is CASRKGQANTGELFF. The CDR3 DNA is TGTGCCAGCAGAAAGGGACAGGCGAACACCGGGGAGCTGTTTTTT.

This chain joins TRBV15 and TRBJ2-4; 11 bases map to TRBD2. The CDR3 runs 18 residues. The V segment lost 3 bases and the J segment 2 bases; nucleotides outside the gene matches: 9. Germline V gene data show CDR1 as LNHNV and CDR2 as YYDKDF (reference sequence). CDR3 bases: TGTGCCACCAGCAGGAACTTAATAGCGGGAGGGCCCAAAAACATTCAGTACTTC. Encoded protein: CATSRNLIAGGPKNIQYF.

This rearrangement joins TRBV14 to TRBJ2-7, with 7 nucleotides matching TRBD1. Germline CDR1 and CDR2: SGHDN and FVKESK. CDR3 length equals 14 residues. With 3 bases clipped from V and 3 bases from J, the junction kept 5 bases outside the gene matches. The CDR3 here is CASSHRDSFYEQYF. For the CDR3, the DNA is TGTGCCAGCAGCCACCGGGACAGCTTCTACGAGCAGTACTTC.

The count of this clone is one. The chain is built from TRBV29-1 and TRBJ2-3; D call uncertain. V dropped 3 bases and J dropped 2 bases, with 9 bases sitting between them. Per the germline V gene, CDR1 is SQVTM and CDR2 is ANQGSEA. This CDR3 has 13 residues. This CDR3 reads CSVDNRDTDTQYF. The CDR3 bases are TGCAGCGTTGATAACAGAGACACAGATACGCAGTATTTT.

The V call is TRBV11-1, the J call TRBJ2-2; D unclear. Trimming stripped 3 bases from V and 2 bases from J, with 7 bases between. Germline V gene lookup returns CDR1 SGHAT and CDR2 FQDESV (reference sequence). This CDR3 comprises 14 residues. The CDR3 reads CASSFRQNTGELFF. CDR3 in DNA: TGTGCCAGCAGCTTCCGACAAAACACCGGGGAGCTGTTTTTT.

This chain links TRBV18 with TRBJ2-1; TRBD1 agrees at 7 bases. Germline V gives CDR1 KGHSH, CDR2 LQKENI. The ends lost 3 bases at V and 0 bases at J; junction bases unmatched: 2. The CDR3 loop spans 15 amino acids. The CDR3 region is CASSPGTVSYNEQFF. As DNA, the CDR3 is TGTGCCAGCTCACCCGGGACAGTCTCCTACAATGAGCAGTTCTTC.

The V call is TRBV7-9, the J call TRBJ1-1; D perhaps matches TRBD1 (6 bases). CDR3 length: 14 residues. The germline gives CDR1 SEHNR, CDR2 FQNEAQ (reference sequence). V was shortened by 5 bases and J by 3 bases, with 13 bases between the two germline ends. The CDR3 DNA reads as TGTGCCAGCAGCCTTAGGGACACCTACACTGAAGCTTTCTTT. It specifies CASSLRDTYTEAFF.

V is TRBV29-1 and J is TRBJ2-1; a possible D gene is TRBD1 (6 bases). The germline V gene encodes CDR1 SQVTM and CDR2 ANQGSEA. V lost 4 bases, J lost 0 bases, and 16 bases lay in between. The CDR3 has 16 amino acids. CDR3 DNA: TGCAGCGTTGGCGTTTTGACAGGCGACTCCTACAATGAGCAGTTCTTC. Its protein is CSVGVLTGDSYNEQFF.

V is TRBV28 and J is TRBJ1-1, with a tentative D call TRBD1 (5 bases). From germline, CDR1 is MDHEN and CDR2 SYDVKM. This CDR3 comprises 13 residues. V lost 7 bases, J lost 0 bases, and 9 bases lay in between. CDR3 sequence (DNA): TGTGCCAGCATCGGGACGTTGAACACTGAAGCTTTCTTT. Protein sequence: CASIGTLNTEAFF. The full variable domain, completed using reference TRBV28 and TRBJ1-1, is DVKVTQSSRYLVKRTGEKVFLECVQDMDHENMFWYRQDPGLGLRLIYFSYDVKMKEKGDIPEGYSVSREKKERFSLILESASTNQTSMYLCASIGTLNTEAFFGQGTRLTVV.

The genes are TRBV5-1 and TRBJ2-5, with 9 bases aligning to TRBD2. The J segment lost 0 bases and the V segment lost 4 bases, leaving 4 bases of the junction unmatched. Germline-derived CDR1 and CDR2 are SGHRS and YFSETQ. The CDR3 extends over 15 amino acids. CDR3 bases: TGCGCCAGCAGCGGGCGGGAGGGGTACCAAGAGACCCAGTACTTC. Its protein is CASSGREGYQETQYF.

This clone was recorded only once. This chain connects TRBV28 to TRBJ2-7; 9 positions match TRBD2. Germline V gene lookup returns CDR1 MDHEN and CDR2 SYDVKM. The CDR3 totals 16 residues. The trim removed 4 bases at V and 0 bases at J, leaving 7 bases unmatched. CDR3 DNA: TGTGCCAGCAGTTCCCCTGTTAGCGGGAGCTCCTACGAGCAGTACTTC. Residues: CASSSPVSGSSYEQYF.

The chain has TRBV7-9 and TRBJ2-3, with D possibly TRBD2 on 6 matching bases. V lost 2 bases to trimming and J lost 3 bases, with 12 bases between them. Per germline, CDR1 SEHNR and CDR2 FQNEAQ (reference sequence). The CDR3 is 15 amino acids. In DNA form, the CDR3 reads TGTGCCAGCAGCTTACAATCGGGAGTAACAGATACGCAGTATTTT. This gives the protein CASSLQSGVTDTQYF.

V and J are TRBV7-9 and TRBJ1-1; D call uncertain. CDR1 is SEHNR and CDR2 is FQNEAQ in the germline V gene (reference sequence). V dropped 3 bases and J dropped 6 bases, with 8 bases sitting between them. The CDR3 is made up of 12 amino acids. The CDR3 DNA is TGTGCCAGCAGCTTGGGTTTGTCTGAAGCTTTCTTT. This translates into CASSLGLSEAFF.

V and J are TRBV4-3 and TRBJ2-1, with TRBD2 as a possible D gene (5 bases). This CDR3 spans 16 amino acids. Per germline, CDR1 LGHNA and CDR2 YSLEER. V was cut by 0 bases and J by 6 bases, with 15 bases left in between. The CDR3 DNA reads as TGCGCCAGCAGCCAAGATCTGCAAGACTACTTCAATGAGCAGTTCTTC. It yields the protein CASSQDLQDYFNEQFF.

The chain employs TRBV25-1 and TRBJ1-1; 8 nucleotides line up with TRBD1. The CDR3 has 13 residues. Germline V CDR1 and CDR2: MGHDK, SYGVNS. Germline trimming cut 7 bases from V and 6 bases from J; bases unmatched to any gene: 7. DNA for the CDR3: TGTGCCAGCACGAAGGACAGGGTTGCTGAAGCTTTCTTT. It encodes CASTKDRVAEAFF.

This clone showed up just once. This chain joins TRBV13 and TRBJ2-7; D ambiguous. Between the trimmed V and J ends, which lost 5 bases and 1 base, there was a span of 12 bases. This CDR3 has 14 residues. Per the germline V gene, CDR1 is PRHDT and CDR2 is FYEKMQ (reference sequence). The CDR3, as DNA: TGTGCCAGCAGCCACGTGACTTATTCCTACGAGCAGTACTTC. Translating it yields CASSHVTYSYEQYF.

The CDR3 sequence is CASSFSDRDGYTF. The CDR3 DNA reads as TGTGCCAGCAGTTTCTCGGACAGGGATGGCTACACCTTC. V is TRBV28 and J is TRBJ1-2; TRBD1 matches 8 bases. J was trimmed by 6 bases and V by 3 bases; bases with no gene match: 3. From germline, CDR1 is MDHEN and CDR2 SYDVKM. This CDR3 is 13 amino acids long.

CDR3 loop: CASSLPDRDEQYF. As DNA, the CDR3 is TGTGCCAGTAGTCTACCAGACAGGGACGAGCAGTACTTC. V is TRBV19 and J is TRBJ2-7; 7 bases match TRBD1. This CDR3 is built from 13 residues. V gave up 5 bases and J gave up 5 bases; unmatched junction bases: 6. In germline, CDR1 is LNHDA, CDR2 SQIVND (reference sequence).

The J gene is TRBJ1-4, the V gene TRBV27, with TRBD1 matching over 11 bases. The CDR3 runs to 13 residues. CDR1 MNHEY and CDR2 SMNVEV come from the germline V gene (reference sequence). Losses at the gene ends were 6 bases for V and 11 bases for J; bases not matched to a gene: 5. CDR3 DNA sequence: TGTGCCAGCAGCCGGGACAGGGGGAGCAAACTGTTTTTT. It specifies CASSRDRGSKLFF.

The rearrangement links TRBV10-1 to TRBJ2-7; no definite D call. The V gene lost 6 bases and the J gene lost 0 bases, with 18 bases spanning the gap. Germline V gene lookup returns CDR1 WNHNN and CDR2 SYGVQD (reference sequence). CDR3 length equals 16 residues. The CDR3 sequence is CASSPRRTESSYEQYF. The CDR3 DNA reads as TGCGCCAGCAGCCCCCGCCGGACGGAAAGCTCCTACGAGCAGTACTTC.

This chain uses TRBV11-2 with TRBJ1-3; 7 nucleotides match TRBD1. Trimming removed 4 bases from V and 0 bases from J; junction bases left unmatched: 6. This CDR3 is built from 16 residues. Germline V gene lookup returns CDR1 SGHAT and CDR2 FQNNGV. CDR3 residues: CASSSGQWSSGNTIYF. In DNA form, the CDR3 reads TGTGCCAGCAGCTCGGGACAGTGGAGCTCTGGAAACACCATATATTTT.

This chain connects TRBV9 to TRBJ2-5, with TRBD2 identical over 9 bases. Germline-derived CDR1 and CDR2 are SGDLS and YYNGEE. The CDR3 covers 15 residues. With 3 bases clipped from V and 3 bases from J, the junction kept 6 bases outside the gene matches. CDR3 amino acids: CASSGSGSGEETQYF. CDR3 in DNA: TGTGCCAGCAGCGGTAGCGGGAGTGGCGAAGAGACCCAGTACTTC.

CDR3 amino acids: CASSKIFIAGETYGELFF. The CDR3, as DNA: TGTGCCAGCAGTAAGATATTTATAGCGGGAGAAACATACGGGGAGCTGTTTTTT. The chain uses TRBV27 and TRBJ2-2; TRBD2 agrees at 9 bases. The CDR3 loop spans 18 amino acids. V dropped 5 bases and J dropped 7; count of bases not matched to a gene: 17. Germline V gene sequence: CDR1 MNHEY, CDR2 SMNVEV (reference sequence).

This sequence joins TRBV5-4 and TRBJ2-3, with 7 bases matching TRBD2. The CDR3 runs 15 residues. Germline V gene lookup returns CDR1 SGHNT and CDR2 YYREEE (reference sequence). After removal of 3 bases from V and 5 bases from J, the junction contained 9 bases not matched to a gene. CDR3 nucleotides: TGTGCCAGCAGCTCATTGACTAGCAGCGTAGATACGCAGTATTTT. This translates into CASSSLTSSVDTQYF.

The gene calls are TRBV5-4 and TRBJ1-4, with 7 bases identical to TRBD1. CDR3 length: 14 residues. V was pared by 3 bases and J by 10 bases, with 9 bases of the junction left unmatched. Germline V CDR1 and CDR2: SGHNT, YYREEE (reference sequence). The CDR3 DNA is TGTGCCAGCAGCTCGGGGACAGAGGCAGGAAAACTGTTTTTT. Translating it yields CASSSGTEAGKLFF. Combining the CDR3 with reference TRBV5-4 and TRBJ1-4 gives the whole variable domain ETGVTQSPTHLIKTRGQQVTLRCSSQSGHNTVSWYQQALGQGPQFIFQYYREEENGRGNFPPRFSGLQFPNYSSELNVNALELDDSALYLCASSSGTEAGKLFFGSGTQLSVL.

The V call is TRBV2, the J call TRBJ2-5; D call uncertain. Germline assignment: CDR1 SNHLY and CDR2 FYNNEI. The length of the CDR3 is 12 residues. V lost 8 bases to trimming and J lost 4 bases, with 11 bases between them. The CDR3 bases are TGTGCCAGCGGCCAACTCCGAGAGACCCAGTACTTC. Translation gives CASGQLRETQYF.

The chain links TRBV28 to TRBJ2-4, with a tentative D call TRBD2 (6 bases). The CDR3 length is 17 residues. Trimming removed 2 bases at V and 0 bases at J, with 14 bases between. Germline V gene data show CDR1 as MDHEN and CDR2 as SYDVKM. The DNA for the CDR3 is TGTGCCAGCAGTTTAACGGGACTCACGGAAGCCAAAAACATTCAGTACTTC. This gives the protein CASSLTGLTEAKNIQYF.